This T cell receptor (beta chain) was captured by sequencing in a study of graft-versus-host responses after intestinal transplantation. The CDR3 runs to 14 residues. Per germline, CDR1 SGHAT and CDR2 FQNNGV. The V and J ends lost 1 base and 2 bases respectively, with 6 bases between them. Profiled with immunoSEQ multiplex PCR; TCRdb holds only in-frame clones, not every one. The table has roughly 29,000 clones, approximately 93% seen once; the top ten hold less than 0.75%. The chain carries TRBV11-2 and TRBJ1-3; maybe TRBD1 (5 bases). This receptor was obtained from a human patient who received an intestinal transplant, so some T cells may come from the graft donor. The sequences come from PBMCs, collected 66 days after intestinal transplant. The CDR3 loop reads CASSLGGAGNTIYF. CDR3 DNA sequence: TGTGCCAGCAGCTTAGGGGGGGCTGGAAACACCATATATTTT.